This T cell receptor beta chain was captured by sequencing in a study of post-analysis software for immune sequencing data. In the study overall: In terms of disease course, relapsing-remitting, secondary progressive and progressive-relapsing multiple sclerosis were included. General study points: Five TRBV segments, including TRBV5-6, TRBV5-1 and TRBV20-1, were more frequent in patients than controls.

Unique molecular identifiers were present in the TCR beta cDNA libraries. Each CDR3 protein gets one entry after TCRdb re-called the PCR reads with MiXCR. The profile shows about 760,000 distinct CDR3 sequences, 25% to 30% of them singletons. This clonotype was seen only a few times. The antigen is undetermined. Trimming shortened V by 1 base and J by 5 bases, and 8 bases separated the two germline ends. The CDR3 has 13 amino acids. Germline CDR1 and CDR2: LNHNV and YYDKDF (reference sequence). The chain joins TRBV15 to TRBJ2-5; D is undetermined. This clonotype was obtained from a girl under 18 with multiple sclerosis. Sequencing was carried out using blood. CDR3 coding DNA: TGTGCCACCAGCAGAGGCCGTCGGGAGACCCAGTACTTC. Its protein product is CATSRGRRETQYF.